The TCR beta chain described here comes from a study of Ad26.COV2.S vaccination and SARS-CoV-2 variants. Whole-study results and caveats: It was vaccine recipients, not placebo recipients, who had the higher spike-specific TCR breadth.

Regarding this clone: As yet, its antigen is unknown.

Treatment meaning: 15 to 20 received Ad26.COV2.S at low or high dose, single or two shots; about 5 received placebo; per-sample allocation not given. Samples came from day 63 after the first vaccine or placebo injection. Recruitment in Boston yielded a donor of adult age, 18-55 years. Ad26.COV2.S expressed prefusion-stabilized spike from the original Wuhan strain. Germline CDR1 reads LNHDA; CDR2 reads SQIVND (reference sequence). With V trimmed by 5 bases and J by 0 bases, 9 bases remained unmatched. The CDR3 loop spans 17 amino acids. The table came from immunoSEQ multiplex PCR; TCRdb's copy has only in-frame clones and leaves some out. The table includes 300,000 to 400,000 clones, about 87% detected once.

This clonotype originated in a person between 18 and 65 years old who received the Ad26.COV2.S COVID-19 vaccine or a placebo. V usage is TRBV19 and J usage is TRBJ2-1, with TRBD2 identical over 8 bases. The material was peripheral blood, obtained in a trial of Ad26.COV2.S vaccine versus placebo. The CDR3 here is CASSEGRGASSYNEQFF. In DNA, the CDR3 is TGTGCCAGTAGTGAAGGGCGGGGGGCCTCCTCCTACAATGAGCAGTTCTTC.